The rows below give T cell receptor beta chains drawn from one sample of a study of vaccination and CD4 T cells after COVID-19. For these TCRs, the target antigens are not known. MiXCR was run by TCRdb on the PCR reads, yielding one entry per CDR3 protein. The table has some 7,400 distinct CDR3 sequences, 35% to 40% seen once. Material for sequencing was CD4+ T cells from blood, cultured in vitro. The origin of the receptors is a human donor in good health. The CDR3 runs from the conserved cysteine through the conserved F or W. The D gene is left open where the match is weak. Size tells how often a clone was seen (once, few, many) or the class of an expanded clone, and some rows leave it out.

>once|TRBJ2-1|TRBV19|NA
TGTGCCAGTAGTATTGCTGGAGGGGGAAATGAGCAGTTCTTC
CASSIAGGGNEQFF
>few|TRBJ2-5|TRBV19|TRBD2
TGTGCCAGTAGGGAGACTAGCGGGGGCCCCTGGACCCAGTACTTC
CASRETSGGPWTQYF
>NA|TRBJ2-2|TRBV11-2|NA
TGTGCCAGCAGCTTTCGCAGGGCGAGGAACGGGGAGCTGTTTTTT
CASSFRRARNGELFF
>few|TRBJ1-2|TRBV28|NA
TGTGCCAGCAGTTTAAGTGGTCCCTATGGCTACACCTTC
CASSLSGPYGYTF
>NA|TRBJ1-5|TRBV27|NA
TGTGCCAGCAGTTCGGACAGTTTCAATCAGCCCCAGCATTTT
CASSSDSFNQPQHF
>few|TRBJ1-4|TRBV20-1|TRBD1
TGCAGTGCTCCGACAGGGTTCGATGAAAAACTGTTTTTT
CSAPTGFDEKLFF
>few|TRBJ1-5|TRBV12-3/TRBV12-4|NA
TGTGCCAGCAAATCCGGCAATCAGCCCCAGCATTTT
CASKSGNQPQHF
>NA|TRBJ2-1|TRBV28|TRBD1
TGTGCCAGCACTTCATCCGGGACAGGGGGCAGGGATGAGCAGTTCTTC
CASTSSGTGGRDEQFF
>NA|TRBJ2-3|TRBV7-9|NA
TGTGCCAGCAGCTTAGGGAGCACAGATACGCAGTATTTT
CASSLGSTDTQYF
>few|TRBJ1-2|TRBV28|NA
TGTGCCAGCAGTGGACTTCGTGGCTCCAACTATGGCTACACCTTC
CASSGLRGSNYGYTF
>NA|TRBJ2-1|TRBV10-1|NA
TGCGCCAGCAGCCGAGGGGCCTACTACAATGAGCAGTTCTTC
CASSRGAYYNEQFF
>few|TRBJ2-1|TRBV20-1|NA
TGCAGTGCGAGGGGGGCTTCCTACAATGAGCAGTTCTTC
CSARGASYNEQFF
>NA|TRBJ1-2|TRBV12-3/TRBV12-4|NA
TGTGCCAGCAGGCCCACCCAAGGGGCATATGGCTACACCTTC
CASRPTQGAYGYTF
>NA|TRBJ1-5|TRBV19|TRBD1
TGTGCCAGTAGTACTTTCGCGGGGACAGGTCATCAGCCCCAGCATTTT
CASSTFAGTGHQPQHF
>few|TRBJ2-5|TRBV7-9|NA
TGTGCCAGCAGCTTGGGGGGTTCGAAAGAGACCCAGTACTTC
CASSLGGSKETQYF
>NA|TRBJ2-4|TRBV4-1|NA
TGCGCCAGCAGCCAAGAAACAGGAAACATTCAGTACTTC
CASSQETGNIQYF
>NA|TRBJ2-5|TRBV5-1|NA
TGCGCCAGCAGCTTGGAAGGAGGGAGCGAGACCCAGTACTTC
CASSLEGGSETQYF
>once|TRBJ2-3|TRBV19|NA
TGTGCCAGTAGTAAGGGACAAGTCACAAATACGCAGTATTTT
CASSKGQVTNTQYF
>few|TRBJ2-7|TRBV6-5|TRBD2
TGTGCCAGCAGTTACCCCACTAGCGGGAGGGCCTCGTTAGACGAGCAGTACTTC
CASSYPTSGRASLDEQYF
>few|TRBJ2-1|TRBV7-6|TRBD2
TGTGCCAGCAGCGACACCGGGGGGGCGGGGAATGAGCAGTTCTTC
CASSDTGGAGNEQFF
>NA|TRBJ2-7|TRBV29-1|NA
TGCAGCGTTGGGGGAGGGGGTTACGAGCAGTACTTC
CSVGGGGYEQYF
>few|TRBJ1-1|TRBV19|TRBD1
TGTGCCAGTAGTATTAGAGGGGGCGAAGCTTTCTTT
CASSIRGGEAFF
>NA|TRBJ2-1|TRBV6-4|TRBD2
TGTGCCAGCAGTGCGGGAGGGCCCTCGTTCTTC
CASSAGGPSFF
>NA|TRBJ2-7|TRBV20-1|NA
TGCAGTGCTCCACCCCTAGGAGGGGAACAGTACTTC
CSAPPLGGEQYF
>few|TRBJ2-1|TRBV10-1|TRBD1
TGCGCCAGCAGTGACAGGACAGGGGGCTTACTCTCCTACAATGAGCAGTTCTTC
CASSDRTGGLLSYNEQFF
>few|TRBJ2-7|TRBV6-1|NA
TGTGCCAGCAGTGAGGCACGCGAGCAGTACTTC
CASSEAREQYF
>NA|TRBJ2-1|TRBV5-4|NA
TGTGCCAGCAGCTTGGCAGCGGAGGAGCAGTTCTTC
CASSLAAEEQFF
>NA|TRBJ2-1|TRBV5-1|TRBD2
TGCGCCAGCAGCCGGACTAGCCTATACAATGAGCAGTTCTTC
CASSRTSLYNEQFF
>few|TRBJ2-3|TRBV6-5|NA
TGTGCCAGCAGTTACGGCGGTGCCCCCACAGATACGCAGTATTTT
CASSYGGAPTDTQYF
>NA|TRBJ1-2|TRBV6-5|TRBD1
TGTGCCAGCAGTTACCTAGGGGGCAGGTATGGCTACACCTTC
CASSYLGGRYGYTF
>NA|TRBJ2-3|TRBV7-2|TRBD2
TGTGCCAGCAGCTTAGTTCGGCTAGCGGGGGGGCTAGATACGCAGTATTTT
CASSLVRLAGGLDTQYF
>NA|TRBJ2-3|TRBV5-4|TRBD1
TGTGCCAGCAGCAGGGGACAGGGGGGAACAGATACGCAGTATTTT
CASSRGQGGTDTQYF
>few|TRBJ1-1|TRBV6-2/TRBV6-3|TRBD1
TGTGCCAGCAGACAATCGACAGGGGTTGCCGCTGAAGCTTTCTTT
CASRQSTGVAAEAFF
>NA|TRBJ2-7|TRBV19|NA
TGTGCCAGTAGCCCGGACGGGTCCTACGAGCAGTACTTC
CASSPDGSYEQYF
>NA|TRBJ2-3|TRBV7-2|NA
TGTGCCAGCAGCTGGGGGCGCGGGCCAGATACGCAGTATTTT
CASSWGRGPDTQYF
>few|TRBJ1-2|TRBV19|TRBD1
TGTGCCAGTACAGTGGGGGGACAGGCCCATGGCTACACCTTC
CASTVGGQAHGYTF
>few|TRBJ1-2|TRBV5-1|NA
TGCGCCAGCACCCGGGACCTTAACTATGGCTACACCTTC
CASTRDLNYGYTF
>few|TRBJ2-7|TRBV6-2/TRBV6-3|NA
TGTGCCACCGGCGGCAGGGCCTGGGAGCAGTACTTC
CATGGRAWEQYF
>NA|TRBJ2-7|TRBV20-1|TRBD2
TGCAGTGCTAGGACTAGCGGGACCTACGAGCAGTACTTC
CSARTSGTYEQYF
>few|TRBJ1-3|TRBV15|NA
TGTGCCACCAGCAGATATTTCTCAGAGGGCTCTGGAAACACCATATATTTT
CATSRYFSEGSGNTIYF
>NA|TRBJ2-7|TRBV11-3|TRBD1
TGTGCCAGCAGCTTTAACCCCGTTGACAGGGCCGAGCAGTACTTC
CASSFNPVDRAEQYF
>NA|TRBJ1-1|TRBV20-1|NA
TGCAGTGCTAGACCCTTTTGGGGGGGCCGGGGGGGCACTGAAGCTTTCTTT
CSARPFWGGRGGTEAFF
>NA|TRBJ1-5|TRBV2|NA
TGTGCCAGCAGTGGACGGATTAGCAATCAGCCCCAGCATTTT
CASSGRISNQPQHF
>few|TRBJ2-3|TRBV20-1|TRBD2
TGCAGTGCTTCCCCAAAAGCGGGGGATACCCCAGATACGCAGTATTTT
CSASPKAGDTPDTQYF
>NA|TRBJ2-7|TRBV6-1|TRBD2
TGTGCCAGCAGTGAAGGACTAGCGGGGGCCTACGAGCAGTACTTC
CASSEGLAGAYEQYF
>NA|TRBJ1-2|TRBV4-3|NA
TGCGCCAGCAGCCGGGTTCTTAACTATGGCTACACCTTC
CASSRVLNYGYTF
>NA|TRBJ2-7|TRBV28|NA
TGTGCCAGCAGTCCGTTGGACACTCAGAGCTCCTACGAGCAGTACTTC
CASSPLDTQSSYEQYF
>NA|TRBJ2-3|TRBV19|NA
TGTGCCAGTAGTCTGAGCACAGATACGCAGTATTTT
CASSLSTDTQYF